Listed below are T cell receptor beta chains from one sample, sequenced in a study of chemoradiotherapy in HPV16-positive cancers. The data were produced by immunoSEQ multiplex PCR, yet TCRdb's version contains in-frame clones alone and is incomplete. The sample records 5,100 or so clones, around 78% being singletons. The specimen was taken from a patient who underwent chemoradiotherapy. All receptors derive from a human donor with HPV-associated anogenital cancer. The CDR3 runs from the conserved cysteine through the conserved F or W. A D gene is named only where the DNA matches it firmly. Clone size, where shown, is once, few, many, or a class for clones that have expanded.

.	TRBD1	TRBV9	TRBJ1-2	CASSPDRDGYTF	TGTGCCAGCAGCCCGGACAGGGACGGCTACACCTTC
.	.	TRBV15	TRBJ2-1	CATSRDISRQFF	TGTGCCACCAGCAGAGATATTAGTCGGCAGTTCTTC
.	.	TRBV27	TRBJ2-3	CASSSGPSTTDTQYF	TGTGCCAGCAGTTCGGGGCCGTCGACGACAGATACGCAGTATTTT
large	TRBD2	TRBV2	TRBJ2-1	CASSDPLAGANEQFF	TGTGCCAGCAGTGACCCACTAGCGGGGGCCAATGAGCAGTTCTTC
once	TRBD1	TRBV28	TRBJ1-2	CASSFPRDSSYGYTF	TGTGCCAGCAGTTTCCCCCGGGACAGCTCTTATGGCTACACCTTC
.	TRBD1	TRBV5-4	TRBJ1-1	CASSAGGWDTEAFF	TGTGCCAGCAGCGCAGGGGGGTGGGACACTGAAGCTTTCTTT
once	TRBD1	TRBV25-1	TRBJ2-7	CANYLGQGAYEQYF	TGTGCCAACTACCTCGGACAGGGGGCCTACGAGCAGTACTTC
.	TRBD2	TRBV30	TRBJ2-1	CACHGAGGGNEQFF	TGTGCCTGTCATGGGGCGGGAGGGGGGAATGAGCAGTTCTTC
.	.	TRBV6-1	TRBJ1-5	CASRAGRTQPQHF	TGTGCCAGCAGAGCAGGGAGAACTCAGCCCCAGCATTTT
.	TRBD2	TRBV5-1	TRBJ2-7	CASSLMTSGYEQYF	TGCGCCAGCAGCTTGATGACTAGCGGGTACGAGCAGTACTTC
.	.	TRBV4-2	TRBJ1-6	CASSQVGGPVYNSPLHF	TGTGCCAGCAGCCAAGTGGGGGGGCCTGTCTATAATTCACCCCTCCACTTT
.	TRBD1	TRBV15	TRBJ1-1	CATSRTRTGTNTEAFF	TGTGCCACCAGCAGAACCCGGACAGGGACGAACACTGAAGCTTTCTTT
.	TRBD1	TRBV6-1	TRBJ1-4	CASSARQGGGEKLFF	TGTGCCAGCAGTGCCCGACAGGGCGGGGGTGAAAAACTGTTTTTT
few	.	TRBV6-6	TRBJ1-5	CASNTGTWSNQPQHF	TGTGCCAGCAATACAGGGACGTGGAGCAATCAGCCCCAGCATTTT
.	.	TRBV5-1	TRBJ1-2	CASSLEGRLYGYTF	TGCGCCAGCAGCTTGGAGGGCAGACTCTATGGCTACACCTTC
.	TRBD1	TRBV25-1	TRBJ2-7	CASGTVSQQYF	TGTGCCAGCGGGACAGTCTCCCAGCAGTACTTC
.	TRBD2	TRBV2	TRBJ2-1	CASRSSGKNEQFF	TGTGCCAGCCGGAGTAGCGGGAAGAATGAGCAGTTCTTC
.	TRBD1	TRBV9	TRBJ2-7	CASSPRFGLTGQPYEQYF	TGTGCCAGCAGCCCACGTTTTGGTCTGACAGGGCAGCCCTACGAGCAGTACTTC
.	.	TRBV5-1	TRBJ1-1	CASSLEGRLNTEAFF	TGCGCCAGCAGCTTGGAAGGACGGCTGAACACTGAAGCTTTCTTT
.	.	TRBV7-2	TRBJ1-2	CASSLDSNYGYTF	TGTGCCAGCAGCTTAGACAGTAACTATGGCTACACCTTC
once	.	TRBV4-1	TRBJ2-2	CASSDRGNTGELFF	TGCGCCAGCAGCGACAGAGGTAACACCGGGGAGCTGTTTTTT
.	TRBD2	TRBV27	TRBJ2-2	CASSSKDGRAVGELFF	TGTGCCAGCAGCTCTAAGGACGGGAGGGCGGTCGGGGAGCTGTTTTTT
few	TRBD2	TRBV5-1	TRBJ2-1	CASRGDLAGDGSEQFF	TGCGCCAGCAGGGGGGATCTAGCGGGAGATGGGAGCGAGCAGTTCTTC
.	.	TRBV6-1	TRBJ2-7	CASSEAPPPYEQYF	TGTGCCAGCAGTGAAGCGCCACCGCCTTACGAGCAGTACTTC
large	.	TRBV5-6	TRBJ2-3	CASSQPGGGGRATDTQYF	TGTGCCAGCAGCCAACCCGGGGGAGGGGGGAGGGCCACAGATACGCAGTATTTT
.	TRBD2	TRBV5-1	TRBJ2-3	CASSSERLAGSRLDTQYF	TGCGCCAGCAGCTCGGAAAGACTAGCGGGAAGTAGATTAGATACGCAGTATTTT
.	.	TRBV18	TRBJ1-1	CASSPTYTPNTEAFF	TGTGCCAGCTCACCCACATATACCCCGAACACTGAAGCTTTCTTT
few	TRBD1	TRBV27	TRBJ2-2	CASSLWTGAGELFF	TGTGCCAGCAGTTTATGGACAGGCGCCGGGGAGCTGTTTTTT
.	TRBD1	TRBV29-1	TRBJ1-1	CSVKWTGVSEAFF	TGCAGCGTTAAATGGACAGGGGTTTCAGAAGCTTTCTTT
.	.	TRBV6-6	TRBJ1-5	CASRDQGRNQPQHF	TGTGCCAGCAGAGATCAGGGGCGCAATCAGCCCCAGCATTTT
.	TRBD1	TRBV5-8	TRBJ1-2	CASSIERTGVAYGYTF	TGTGCCAGCAGCATCGAACGAACAGGGGTAGCCTATGGCTACACCTTC
once	TRBD2	TRBV11-3	TRBJ2-2	CASGSSGTNTGELFF	TGTGCCAGCGGATCTAGCGGGACGAACACCGGGGAGCTGTTTTTT
.	.	TRBV5-6	TRBJ2-5	CATQKYQETQYF	TGTGCCACCCAGAAGTACCAAGAGACCCAGTACTTC
few	.	TRBV7-3	TRBJ2-1	CASSFGGSGNEQFF	TGTGCCAGCAGCTTCGGAGGGAGTGGCAATGAGCAGTTCTTC
once	TRBD1	TRBV4-1	TRBJ1-2	CASSYWTGNYGYTF	TGCGCCAGCAGCTATTGGACAGGGAACTATGGCTACACCTTC
.	.	TRBV6-4	TRBJ2-2	CARANWGAGELFF	TGTGCCAGGGCGAACTGGGGCGCCGGGGAGCTGTTTTTT
.	TRBD2	TRBV7-9	TRBJ2-4	CASSLASRRASGVYF	TGTGCCAGCAGCTTAGCTTCCCGGCGGGCTAGCGGGGTTTACTTC
.	.	TRBV4-1	TRBJ1-3	CASSQAQGRRKGNTIYF	TGCGCCAGCAGCCAAGCCCAGGGCAGGCGGAAGGGAAACACCATATATTTT
.	.	TRBV4-1	TRBJ2-3	CASSQDPRDTQYF	TGCGCCAGCAGCCAAGACCCGAGGGATACGCAGTATTTT
once	TRBD2	TRBV10-2	TRBJ2-3	CASKLAGGWGDTQYF	TGCGCCAGCAAACTGGCGGGAGGCTGGGGGGATACGCAGTATTTT
few	.	TRBV14	TRBJ2-7	CASSQVMGRNEQYF	TGTGCCAGCAGCCAAGTAATGGGCAGGAACGAGCAGTACTTC
few	.	TRBV2	TRBJ1-2	CASTETVRNYGYTF	TGTGCCAGCACTGAGACAGTCCGCAATTATGGCTACACCTTC